This T cell receptor beta chain comes out of a study of T cells in Graves' hyperthyroidism and ophthalmopathy. The CDR3 regions of TCR beta were amplified from RNA transcripts. The TCR CDR3 was amplified in a first-round RT-PCR using the HTBI primer set. MiXCR, run by TCRdb on the multiplex PCR reads, gives a single entry per CDR3 protein. This sample has some 510,000 distinct CDR3 sequences, with around 46% found just once. V gave up 0 bases and J gave up 5 bases, with 10 bases separating them. CDR1 is LNHNV and CDR2 is YYDKDF in the germline V gene (reference sequence). CDR3 size: 15 residues. This clonotype showed up many times.

The chain carries TRBV15 and TRBJ2-2; a possible D gene is TRBD1 (5 bases). The TCR was taken from a woman between 18 and 29 years old with Graves' hyperthyroidism. Sample: peripheral blood or thyroid tissue (not recorded which). This CDR3 is CATSRDDGATGELFF. CDR3 nucleotide sequence: TGTGCCACCAGCAGAGATGATGGGGCAACCGGGGAGCTGTTTTTT.